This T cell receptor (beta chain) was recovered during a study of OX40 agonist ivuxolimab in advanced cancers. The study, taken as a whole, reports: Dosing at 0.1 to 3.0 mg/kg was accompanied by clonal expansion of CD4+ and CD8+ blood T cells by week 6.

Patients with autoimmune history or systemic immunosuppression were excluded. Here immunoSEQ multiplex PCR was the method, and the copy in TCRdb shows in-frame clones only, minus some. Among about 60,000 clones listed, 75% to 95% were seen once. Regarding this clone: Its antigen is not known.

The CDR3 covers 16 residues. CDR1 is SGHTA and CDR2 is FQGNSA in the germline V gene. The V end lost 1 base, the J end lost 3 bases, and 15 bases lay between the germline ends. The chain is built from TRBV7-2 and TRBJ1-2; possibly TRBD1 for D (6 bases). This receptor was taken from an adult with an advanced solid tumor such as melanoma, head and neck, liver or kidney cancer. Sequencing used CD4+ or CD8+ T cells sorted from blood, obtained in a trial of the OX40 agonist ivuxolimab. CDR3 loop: CASSLVTGLVDYGYTF. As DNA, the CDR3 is TGTGCCAGCAGCTTAGTTACAGGGTTGGTGGACTATGGCTACACCTTC.